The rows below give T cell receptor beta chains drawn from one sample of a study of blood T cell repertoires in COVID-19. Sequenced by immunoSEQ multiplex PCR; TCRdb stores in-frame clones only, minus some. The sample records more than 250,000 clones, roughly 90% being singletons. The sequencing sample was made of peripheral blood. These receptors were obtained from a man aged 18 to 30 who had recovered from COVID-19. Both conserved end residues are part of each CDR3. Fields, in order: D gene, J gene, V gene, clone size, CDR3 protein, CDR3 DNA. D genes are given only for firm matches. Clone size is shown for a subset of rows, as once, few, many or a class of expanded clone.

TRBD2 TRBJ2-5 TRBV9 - CASSPGGEVGPLETQYF TGTGCCAGCAGCCCCGGGGGGGAGGTCGGCCCCTTAGAGACCCAGTACTTC
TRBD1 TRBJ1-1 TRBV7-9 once CASSLDWTGNTEAFF TGTGCCAGCAGCCTCGATTGGACAGGGAACACTGAAGCTTTCTTT
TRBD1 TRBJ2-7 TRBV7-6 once CASSLFPGTDPYEQYF TGTGCCAGCAGCTTATTTCCCGGGACAGACCCCTACGAGCAGTACTTC
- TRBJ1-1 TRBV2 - CASNELNTEAFF TGTGCCAGCAACGAGTTGAACACTGAAGCTTTCTTT
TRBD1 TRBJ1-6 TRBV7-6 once CASSQRPGTGYSPLHF TGTGCCAGCAGCCAGAGGCCCGGGACAGGATATTCACCCCTCCACTTT
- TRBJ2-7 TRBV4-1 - CASSLDRGGYEQYF TGCGCCAGCAGCCTGGATAGGGGGGGGTACGAGCAGTACTTC
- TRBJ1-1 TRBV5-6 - CASSPLGRPNTEAFF TGTGCCAGCAGCCCTTTGGGGAGGCCTAACACTGAAGCTTTCTTT
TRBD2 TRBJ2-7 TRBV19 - CASSPGTSESYEQYF TGTGCCAGTAGTCCTGGGACTAGCGAGTCCTACGAGCAGTACTTC
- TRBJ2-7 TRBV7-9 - CASSLDYPRSSYEQYF TGTGCCAGTTCGCTGGACTACCCTCGAAGCTCCTACGAGCAGTACTTC
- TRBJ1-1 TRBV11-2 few CASSLHGGNTEAFF TGTGCCAGCAGCTTACACGGGGGAAACACTGAAGCTTTCTTT
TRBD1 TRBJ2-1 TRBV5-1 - CASSLGQGNNEQFF TGCGCCAGCAGCTTGGGACAGGGGAACAATGAGCAGTTCTTC
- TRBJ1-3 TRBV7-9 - CASSPTNSGNTIYF TGTGCCAGCAGCCCGACTAACTCTGGAAACACCATATATTTT
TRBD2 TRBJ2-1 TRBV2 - CASTPGGAHEQFF TGTGCCAGCACCCCGGGGGGGGCCCATGAGCAGTTCTTC
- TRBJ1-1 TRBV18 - CASSPLGGANTEAFF TGTGCCAGCTCACCCCTCGGGGGTGCAAACACTGAAGCTTTCTTT
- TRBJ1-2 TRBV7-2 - CASSLVSNYGYTF TGTGCCAGCAGCTTAGTCTCTAACTATGGCTACACCTTC
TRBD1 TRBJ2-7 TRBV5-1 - CASSLGGQAFYEQYF TGCGCCAGCAGCTTGGGGGGACAGGCTTTCTACGAGCAGTACTTC
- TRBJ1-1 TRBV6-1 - CASSEWAGGTEAFF TGTGCCAGCAGTGAATGGGCGGGGGGCACTGAAGCTTTCTTT
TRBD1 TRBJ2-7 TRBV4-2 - CASSQTGTGVIEQYF TGTGCCAGCAGCCAAACCGGGACAGGGGTCATCGAGCAGTACTTC
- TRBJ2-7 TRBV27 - CASSLYGQGGEQYF TGTGCCAGCAGTTTATACGGCCAGGGAGGCGAGCAGTACTTC
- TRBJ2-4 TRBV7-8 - CASSLGRLGVKNIQYF TGTGCCAGCAGCTTAGGGAGGCTAGGAGTCAAAAACATTCAGTACTTC
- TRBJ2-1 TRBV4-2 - CASSQDRSYNNEQFF TGTGCCAGCAGCCAAGATCGGAGCTATAACAATGAGCAGTTCTTC
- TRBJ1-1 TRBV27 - CASSPRLSSMNTEAFF TGTGCCAGCAGTCCGAGGCTTTCTTCTATGAACACTGAAGCTTTCTTT
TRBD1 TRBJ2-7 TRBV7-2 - CASSLSTGALYEQYF TGTGCCAGCAGCTTAAGTACAGGGGCGCTATACGAGCAGTACTTC
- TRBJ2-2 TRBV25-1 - CASSAANTGELFF TGTGCCAGCAGTGCGGCGAACACCGGGGAGCTGTTTTTT
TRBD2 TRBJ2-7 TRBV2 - CASSVLAGAGEQYF TGTGCCAGCAGTGTGCTAGCGGGAGCTGGAGAGCAGTACTTC
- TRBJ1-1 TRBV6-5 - CASRLSVNTEAFF TGTGCCAGCAGATTATCAGTGAACACTGAAGCTTTCTTT
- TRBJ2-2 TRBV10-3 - CAISLGGLGNTGELFF TGTGCCATCAGTCTGGGAGGACTGGGGAACACCGGGGAGCTGTTTTTT
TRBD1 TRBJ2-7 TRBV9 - CASSASGQGGYEQYF TGTGCCAGCAGCGCTAGCGGACAGGGGGGCTACGAGCAGTACTTC